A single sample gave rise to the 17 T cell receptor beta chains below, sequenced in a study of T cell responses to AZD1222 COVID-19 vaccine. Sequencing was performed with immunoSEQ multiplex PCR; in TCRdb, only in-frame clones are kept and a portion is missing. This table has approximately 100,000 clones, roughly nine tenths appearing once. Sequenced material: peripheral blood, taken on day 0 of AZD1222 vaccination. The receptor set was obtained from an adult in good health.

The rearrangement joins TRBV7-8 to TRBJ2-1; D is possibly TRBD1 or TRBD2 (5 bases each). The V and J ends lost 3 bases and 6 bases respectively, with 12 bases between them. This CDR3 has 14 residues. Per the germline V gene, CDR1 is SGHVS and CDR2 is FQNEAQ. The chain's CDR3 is CASSFGSGGNEQFF. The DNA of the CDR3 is TGTGCCAGCAGCTTCGGTTCTGGGGGCAATGAGCAGTTCTTC.

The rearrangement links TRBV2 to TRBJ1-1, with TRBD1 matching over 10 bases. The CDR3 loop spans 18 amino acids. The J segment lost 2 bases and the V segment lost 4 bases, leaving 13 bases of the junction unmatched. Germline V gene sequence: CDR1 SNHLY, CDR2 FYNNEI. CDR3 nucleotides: TGTGCCAGCAGTGGCGGGACAGGGGTTTTGCGGATCAACACTGAAGCTTTCTTT. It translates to CASSGGTGVLRINTEAFF. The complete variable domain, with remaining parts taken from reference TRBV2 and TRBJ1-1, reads EPEVTQTPSHQVTQMGQEVILRCVPISNHLYFYWYRQILGQKVEFLVSFYNNEISEKSEIFDDQFSVERPDGSNFTLKIRSTKLEDSAMYFCASSGGTGVLRINTEAFFGQGTRLTVV.

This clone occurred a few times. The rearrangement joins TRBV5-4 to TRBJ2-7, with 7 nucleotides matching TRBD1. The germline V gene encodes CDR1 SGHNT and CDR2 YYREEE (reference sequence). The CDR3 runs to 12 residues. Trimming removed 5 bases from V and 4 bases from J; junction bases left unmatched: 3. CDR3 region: CASSWDSYEQYF. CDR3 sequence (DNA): TGTGCCAGCAGTTGGGACAGTTACGAGCAGTACTTC.

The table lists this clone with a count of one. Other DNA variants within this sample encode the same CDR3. The CDR3 DNA sequence: TGTGCCAGCAGCTTAGGTCCGAGTCAGCCCCAGCATTTT. It codes for CASSLGPSQPQHF. The chain uses TRBV7-8 and TRBJ1-5; D unresolved. The germline V and J ends were trimmed by 1 base and 6 bases, with 7 bases remaining between them. This CDR3 contains 13 residues. Germline CDR1 and CDR2: SGHVS and FQNEAQ. Full variable domain (rest looked up from reference TRBV7-8 and TRBJ1-5): GAGVSQSPRYKVAKRGQDVALRCDPISGHVSLFWYQQALGQGPEFLTYFQNEAQLDKSGLPSDRFFAERPEGSVSTLKIQRTQQEDSAVYLCASSLGPSQPQHFGDGTRLSIL.

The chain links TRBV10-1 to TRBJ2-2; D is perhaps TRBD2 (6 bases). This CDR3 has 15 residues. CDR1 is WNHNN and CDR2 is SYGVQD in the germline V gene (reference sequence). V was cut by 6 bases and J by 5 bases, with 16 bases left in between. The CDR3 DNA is TGCGCCAGCAGACGTGACACGGGGGAGACCGGGGAGCTGTTTTTT. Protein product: CASRRDTGETGELFF.

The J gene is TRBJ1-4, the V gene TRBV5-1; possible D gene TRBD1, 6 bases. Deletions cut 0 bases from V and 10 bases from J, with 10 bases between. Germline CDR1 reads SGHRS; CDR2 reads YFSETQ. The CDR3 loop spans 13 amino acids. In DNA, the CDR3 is TGCGCCAGCAGCTTGGATAGGGGGGGAAAACTGTTTTTT. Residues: CASSLDRGGKLFF.

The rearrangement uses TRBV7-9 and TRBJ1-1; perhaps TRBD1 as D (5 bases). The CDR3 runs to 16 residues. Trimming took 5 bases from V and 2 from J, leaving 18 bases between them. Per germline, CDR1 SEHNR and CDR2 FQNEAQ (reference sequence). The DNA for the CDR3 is TGTGCCAGCAGCCCGAGACAGACCACCTCTAACACTGAAGCTTTCTTT. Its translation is CASSPRQTTSNTEAFF.

CDR3 in DNA: TGTGCCAGCAGTGAACCTGGACAGCAAGCCAAAAACATTCAGTACTTC. As protein: CASSEPGQQAKNIQYF. The genes are TRBV2 and TRBJ2-4, with D possibly TRBD1 on 6 matching bases. The germline V and J ends were trimmed by 2 bases and 0 bases, with 11 bases remaining between them. Looked up from germline, CDR1 is SNHLY and CDR2 is FYNNEI. The CDR3 loop spans 16 amino acids.

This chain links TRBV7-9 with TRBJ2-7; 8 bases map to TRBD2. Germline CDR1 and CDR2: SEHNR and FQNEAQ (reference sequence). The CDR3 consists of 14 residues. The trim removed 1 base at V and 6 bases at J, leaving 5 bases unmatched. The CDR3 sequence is CASSLDGRAFEQYF. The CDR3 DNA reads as TGTGCCAGCAGCTTAGACGGGAGGGCCTTCGAGCAGTACTTC.

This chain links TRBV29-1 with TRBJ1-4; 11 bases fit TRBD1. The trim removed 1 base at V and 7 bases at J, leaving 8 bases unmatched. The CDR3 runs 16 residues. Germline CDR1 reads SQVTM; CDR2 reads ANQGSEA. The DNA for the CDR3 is TGCAGCGTTGAAGGGGCTGCGGGACAGGGGGTTGAAAAACTGTTTTTT. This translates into CSVEGAAGQGVEKLFF.

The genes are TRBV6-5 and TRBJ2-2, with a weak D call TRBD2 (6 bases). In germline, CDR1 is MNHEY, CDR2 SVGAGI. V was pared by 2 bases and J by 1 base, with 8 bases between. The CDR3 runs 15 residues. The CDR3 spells CASSYGGGNTGELFF. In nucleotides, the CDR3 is TGTGCCAGCAGTTACGGGGGAGGGAACACCGGGGAGCTGTTTTTT.

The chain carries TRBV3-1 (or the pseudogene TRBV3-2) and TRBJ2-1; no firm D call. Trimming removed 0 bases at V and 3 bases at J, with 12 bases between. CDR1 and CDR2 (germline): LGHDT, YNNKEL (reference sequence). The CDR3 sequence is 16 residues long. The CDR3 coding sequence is TGTGCCAGCAGCCAAGAGGCCCTCGCCCGCTACAATGAGCAGTTCTTC. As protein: CASSQEALARYNEQFF.

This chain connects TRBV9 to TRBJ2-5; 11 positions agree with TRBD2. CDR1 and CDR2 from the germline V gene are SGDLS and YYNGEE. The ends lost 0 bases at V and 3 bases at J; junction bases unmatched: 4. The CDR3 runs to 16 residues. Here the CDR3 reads CASSVGLTSGKETQYF. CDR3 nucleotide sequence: TGTGCCAGCAGCGTAGGTCTGACTAGCGGGAAAGAGACCCAGTACTTC.

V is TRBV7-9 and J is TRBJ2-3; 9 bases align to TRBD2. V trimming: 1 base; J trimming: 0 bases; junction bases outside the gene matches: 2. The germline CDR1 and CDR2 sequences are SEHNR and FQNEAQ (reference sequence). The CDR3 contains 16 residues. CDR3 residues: CASSLGRGGSTDTQYF. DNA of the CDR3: TGTGCCAGCAGCTTAGGGCGGGGGGGTAGCACAGATACGCAGTATTTT.

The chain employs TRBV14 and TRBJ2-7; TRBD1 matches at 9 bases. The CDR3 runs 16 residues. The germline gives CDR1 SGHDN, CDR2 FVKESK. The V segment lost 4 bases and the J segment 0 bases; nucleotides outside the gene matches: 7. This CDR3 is CASSPGTGFSSYEQYF. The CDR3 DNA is TGTGCCAGCAGCCCTGGGACAGGGTTTAGCTCCTACGAGCAGTACTTC.

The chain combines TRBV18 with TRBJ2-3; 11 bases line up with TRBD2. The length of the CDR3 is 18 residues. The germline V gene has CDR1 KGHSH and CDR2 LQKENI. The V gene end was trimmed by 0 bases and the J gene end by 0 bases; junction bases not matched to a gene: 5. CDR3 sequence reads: CASSPPGTSGPSTDTQYF. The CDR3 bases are TGTGCCAGCTCACCACCGGGGACTAGCGGCCCTAGCACAGATACGCAGTATTTT.

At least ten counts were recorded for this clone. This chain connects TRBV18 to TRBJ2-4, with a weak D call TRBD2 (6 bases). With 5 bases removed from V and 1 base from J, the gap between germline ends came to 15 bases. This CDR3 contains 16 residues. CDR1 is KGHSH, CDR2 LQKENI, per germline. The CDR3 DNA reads TGTGCCAGCTCATCGGGAGCTGAACCTGCCAAAAACATTCAGTACTTC. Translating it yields CASSSGAEPAKNIQYF.